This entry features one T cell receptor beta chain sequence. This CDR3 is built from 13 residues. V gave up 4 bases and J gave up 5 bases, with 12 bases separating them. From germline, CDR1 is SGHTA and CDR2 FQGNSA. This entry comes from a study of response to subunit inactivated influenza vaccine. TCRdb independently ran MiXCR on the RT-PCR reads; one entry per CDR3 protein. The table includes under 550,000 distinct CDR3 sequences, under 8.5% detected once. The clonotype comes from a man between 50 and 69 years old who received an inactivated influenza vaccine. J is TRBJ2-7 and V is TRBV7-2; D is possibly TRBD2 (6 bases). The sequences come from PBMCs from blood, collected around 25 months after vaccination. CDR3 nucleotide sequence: TGTGCCAGCAGCTCTCGACTAGACAACGAGCAGTACTTC. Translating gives CASSSRLDNEQYF.